A single sample is the source of the 9 T cell receptor beta chains below, sequenced in a study of Tregs in tolerant kidney transplant recipients. Assay used: immunoSEQ multiplex PCR; TCRdb lists only in-frame clones, some missing. The repertoire holds about 77,000 clones, with about 98% as singletons. Sample: CD4+ T cells from blood, taken before the transplant. These TCRs come from a human donor who received a combined kidney and bone marrow transplant.

The V and J genes are TRBV18 and TRBJ1-5; 10 nucleotides match TRBD1. This CDR3 has 15 amino acids. The V segment lost 2 bases and the J segment 2 bases; nucleotides outside the gene matches: 0. Germline V gives CDR1 KGHSH, CDR2 LQKENI. CDR3 sequence reads: CASSPGTGGNQPQHF. For the CDR3, the DNA is TGTGCCAGCTCACCAGGGACAGGGGGCAATCAGCCCCAGCATTTT. The full variable domain, its missing parts supplied by reference TRBV18 and TRBJ1-5, is NAGVMQNPRHLVRRRGQEARLRCSPMKGHSHVYWYRQLPEEGLKFMVYLQKENIIDESGMPKERFSAEFPKEGPSILRIQQVVRGDSAAYFCASSPGTGGNQPQHFGDGTRLSIL.

The V call is TRBV2, the J call TRBJ2-3; 9 nucleotides align to TRBD2. The length of the CDR3 is 16 residues. Germline assignment: CDR1 SNHLY and CDR2 FYNNEI. V shed 4 bases, J shed 1 base, and the junction held 6 bases outside the gene matches. CDR3 protein: CASSVRRLAGTDTQYF. The CDR3 nucleotides read TGTGCCAGCAGTGTTAGGAGACTAGCGGGCACAGATACGCAGTATTTT.

The J gene is TRBJ2-7, the V gene TRBV5-1, with 8 nucleotides matching TRBD1. The CDR3 is made up of 14 amino acids. The V gene end was trimmed by 4 bases and the J gene end by 3 bases; junction bases not matched to a gene: 6. Germline V lookup: CDR1 SGHRS, CDR2 YFSETQ. DNA for the CDR3: TGCGCCAGCAGCCCGTGGACAGGGAGCTACGAGCAGTACTTC. As protein: CASSPWTGSYEQYF.

The chain uses TRBV9 and TRBJ1-3, with D unclear. The germline CDR1 and CDR2 sequences are SGDLS and YYNGEE. Trimming took 0 bases from V and 4 from J, leaving 8 bases between them. This CDR3 comprises 14 residues. The DNA of the CDR3 is TGTGCCAGCAGCGTAGCAACATCCGGAAACACCATATATTTT. Amino acid sequence: CASSVATSGNTIYF.

The rearrangement joins TRBV19 to TRBJ1-1; the match to TRBD1 covers 7 bases. This CDR3 is 13 amino acids long. The germline V gene encodes CDR1 LNHDA and CDR2 SQIVND (reference sequence). Trimming took 6 bases from V and 6 from J; bases not matched to a gene: 7. This chain's CDR3 is CASSTRTGAEAFF. The DNA of the CDR3 is TGTGCCAGTAGCACCCGAACAGGGGCTGAAGCTTTCTTT.

This clone occurred once. The CDR3 sequence is CSVRLLDTQYF. CDR3 coding DNA: TGCAGTGTGAGGCTCCTCGACACGCAGTATTTT. The V call is TRBV20-1, the J call TRBJ2-3; D remains ambiguous. Trimming took 7 bases from V and 9 from J, leaving 14 bases between them. CDR3 length equals 11 residues. Germline V gene data show CDR1 as DFQATT and CDR2 as SNEGSKA (reference sequence).

This chain links TRBV18 with TRBJ2-7; D perhaps matches TRBD1 (5 bases). Trimming removed 8 bases from V and 3 bases from J, with 20 bases in between. This CDR3 comprises 15 residues. Per germline, CDR1 KGHSH and CDR2 LQKENI. Here the CDR3 DNA reads TGTGCCAGCACCTTAGGGCAGGGCGCCGTCTACGAGCAGTACTTC. It yields the protein CASTLGQGAVYEQYF.

V and J are TRBV7-9 and TRBJ2-3; D is unresolved. Germline CDR1 SEHNR, CDR2 FQNEAQ (reference sequence). The CDR3 is 13 residues long. V lost 11 bases, J lost 0 bases, and 12 bases lay in between. CDR3 region: CAQTADSTDTQYF. The CDR3 DNA follows: TGTGCCCAGACGGCGGATAGCACAGATACGCAGTATTTT.

The genes are TRBV4-3 and TRBJ2-5; possibly TRBD2 for D (6 bases). This CDR3 contains 18 residues. Trimming pared 4 bases from V and 1 base from J, leaving 22 bases between. The germline gives CDR1 LGHNA, CDR2 YSLEER. CDR3 in amino acids: CASSRGGSPVHSQETQYF. CDR3 nucleotides: TGCGCCAGCAGCCGTGGGGGGTCCCCGGTCCATTCCCAAGAGACCCAGTACTTC.